This T cell receptor (beta chain) emerged from a study of T cell changes during pregnancy in multiple sclerosis. The V gene lost 0 bases and the J gene lost 5 bases, with 8 bases spanning the gap. There are 14 residues in the CDR3. Germline assignment: CDR1 LNHNV and CDR2 YYDKDF (reference sequence). Measured with immunoSEQ multiplex PCR; TCRdb has only the in-frame clones, and not every one. Of about 57,000 clones in the sample, roughly 90% were seen once. This sequence was found in a female donor with multiple sclerosis, enrolled in a pregnancy study. Specimen: peripheral blood, collected after pregnancy. This chain connects TRBV15 to TRBJ1-5; D might be TRBD1 (6 bases). The CDR3 is CATSREGGYQPQHF. CDR3 DNA sequence: TGTGCCACCAGCAGAGAAGGGGGTTATCAGCCCCAGCATTTT.